These T cell receptor beta chains were read from a single sample in a study of T-cell memory formation after mild COVID-19. MiXCR, applied by TCRdb to the 5' RACE reads, yields one record per CDR3 protein. Of some 290,000 distinct CDR3 sequences in the sample, roughly 16% were seen once. The sequenced sample was PBMCs or a T cell subset sorted from them (not recorded which). These receptors all come from a man between 18 and 29 years old who had mild COVID-19 (a few samples of this study predate the infection). Cell type and time point are not known. Both conserved end residues are part of each CDR3. The D gene is left open where the match is weak. Some rows mark clone size as missing; the rest say once, few, many or name a class of expanded clone.

TRBV7-9	TRBD1	TRBJ2-7	.	16	TGTGCCAGCAGCTCAAGCTGGGGACAGGGAATCCACGAGCAGTACTTC	CASSSSWGQGIHEQYF
TRBV5-1	.	TRBJ2-7	.	14	TGCGCCAGCAGCTTGGTGACCGCTACCTACGAGCAGTACTTC	CASSLVTATYEQYF
TRBV6-2/TRBV6-3	TRBD1	TRBJ1-5	.	15	TGTGCCAGCACCAATGACAGGGGGCAAGATCAGCCCCAGCATTTT	CASTNDRGQDQPQHF
TRBV7-8	TRBD2	TRBJ2-1	once	16	TGTGCCAGCAGCTTAGTTTTGCGGGGGTCCTACAATGAGCAGTTCTTC	CASSLVLRGSYNEQFF
TRBV7-9	.	TRBJ2-1	.	13	TGTGCCAGCAGACCGCGGACAGATGTTGAGCAGTTCTTC	CASRPRTDVEQFF
TRBV6-6	.	TRBJ2-1	few	12	TGTGCCAGCAGTTACGTAGGCGGAGAGCAGTTCTTC	CASSYVGGEQFF
TRBV20-1	TRBD1	TRBJ2-7	few	15	TGCAGTGCCCAAACCACTAATGACAGGGGTGACGAGCAGTACTTC	CSAQTTNDRGDEQYF
TRBV7-2	TRBD1	TRBJ2-6	.	15	TGTGCCAGCAGTAGACAGGGTGCTGGGGCCAACGTCCTGACTTTC	CASSRQGAGANVLTF
TRBV5-6	.	TRBJ1-5	.	15	TGTGCCAGCAGCTTGGCTGGGGATAGCAATCAGCCCCAGCATTTT	CASSLAGDSNQPQHF
TRBV30	.	TRBJ1-4	.	14	TGTGCCTGGAGTCGGACCGCAACTAATGAAAAACTGTTTTTT	CAWSRTATNEKLFF
TRBV29-1	.	TRBJ2-1	.	12	TGCAGCGTTGGTTCTGGTCGAGATGAGCAGTTCTTC	CSVGSGRDEQFF
TRBV20-1	TRBD1	TRBJ2-5	.	14	TGCAGTGCTGGAGACAGGGTGTTAAAGGAGACCCAGTACTTC	CSAGDRVLKETQYF
TRBV7-2	.	TRBJ1-2	.	13	TGTGCCAGCAGCTCCAGGGAGAGCTATGGCTACACCTTC	CASSSRESYGYTF
TRBV18	TRBD2	TRBJ2-5	.	16	TGTGCCAGCTCACCACCTCTTAGCGGGGGCCCCCCCACCCAGTACTTC	CASSPPLSGGPPTQYF
TRBV7-2	.	TRBJ2-2	.	16	TGTGCCAGCAGCCTACTCTTGAGGGCTGCCACCGGGGAGCTGTTTTTT	CASSLLLRAATGELFF
TRBV6-1	TRBD1	TRBJ2-7	.	10	TGTGCCAGCAGTGAGCGAGACAGGGATTTC	CASSERDRDF
TRBV5-1	.	TRBJ1-1	few	13	TGCGCCAGCAGCTTGTCCCCCTCAGGGGAAGCTTTCTTT	CASSLSPSGEAFF